This T cell receptor (beta chain) was identified in a study of T cell clones after liver transplantation. Looking at the study overall: TCRbeta sequencing after a pre-transplant mixed lymphocyte reaction identified graft-donor-reactive clones, later tracked in post-transplant blood. Tolerant meant at least one year fully off immunosuppression without liver enzymes above twice normal.

Study outcomes and limitations: Post-transplant, graft-donor-reactive CD4 TCRbeta sequences in blood dropped significantly in most of the 8 subjects.

Germline V lookup: CDR1 MGHDK, CDR2 SYGVNS. This CDR3 contains 14 residues. With 2 bases clipped from V and 4 bases from J, the junction kept 2 bases outside the gene matches. Of note for this clone: Its antigen is currently unknown.

Generated by immunoSEQ multiplex PCR, the TCRdb table keeps only in-frame clones and is missing some. Altogether over 15,000 clones are present, 75% to 85% being singletons, with the ten largest covering 35% to 40%. The source was CD8+ T cells from blood, collected around 50 months after liver transplant. The origin of this receptor is a human patient who received a liver transplant. Some T cells may trace back to the graft donor. The chain is built from TRBV25-1 and TRBJ1-2, with 9 bases identical to TRBD1. As DNA, the CDR3 is TGTGCCAGCAGTGAAGGGACAGGGCCCTATGGCTACACCTTC. Encoded protein: CASSEGTGPYGYTF.